In its sample, the clone carrying this T cell receptor (beta chain) was seen once. This record comes from a study of cytomegalovirus exposure and HLA in healthy donors. V shed 4 bases and J 3 bases; nucleotides not matched to a gene: 4. The CDR3 consists of 15 residues. Per germline, CDR1 SGHNT and CDR2 YYREEE (reference sequence). The PCR had 60 Vbeta and 13 Jbeta primers. Produced via immunoSEQ multiplex PCR; TCRdb's table is partial and in-frame only. The top ten hold approximately 3.5% of the sample, which has 60,000 or so clones, around 77% seen once. The sequencing input was PBMCs. This sequence was found in a woman in her thirties or forties in good health and CMV-seropositive. The rearrangement uses TRBV5-4 and TRBJ1-4; TRBD1 agrees at 9 bases. CDR3 sequence: CASSRGQGSNEKLFF. CDR3 DNA sequence: TGTGCCAGCAGCCGGGGACAGGGCTCTAATGAAAAACTGTTTTTT. Full variable domain (remainder filled in from reference TRBV5-4 and TRBJ1-4): ETGVTQSPTHLIKTRGQQVTLRCSSQSGHNTVSWYQQALGQGPQFIFQYYREEENGRGNFPPRFSGLQFPNYSSELNVNALELDDSALYLCASSRGQGSNEKLFFGSGTQLSVL.